Given below is one T cell receptor beta chain in context. Its antigen is unknown. The CDR3 length is 16 residues. The germline gives CDR1 SGHRS, CDR2 YFSETQ. V was clipped by 0 bases and J by 2 bases; unmatched bases: 3. Treatment indicated: roughly 10-day PBMC culture with coronavirus spike peptide pools or control peptides (ViraFEST assay). Pre-COVID-19 pandemic sampling (2011-2018) yielded the unexposed donor's CD4+ T cells. Following expansion of antigen-specific T cells with peptide pools, ViraFEST then sequenced TCRs. Cultures of PBMCs, 1.5 million to 2 million per well, were set up with 10 IU/ml IL-2 and roughly 10 ug/ml peptide pools. This sample was taken from a study of vaccination and CD4 T cells after COVID-19. Study background: For each participant, vaccination comprised two doses of either the BNT162b2 or the mRNA-1273 vaccine.

Sequence data for DNA of cultured CD4+ T cells were generated by the Oncomine TCR Beta short-read assay. TCRdb re-called the PCR reads with MiXCR, one entry per CDR3 protein. This sample has 9,500 to 10,000 distinct CDR3 sequences, with around a third found just once. The specimen sequenced was CD4+ T cells from blood, cultured in vitro. The V and J genes are TRBV5-1 and TRBJ2-2; 8 positions agree with TRBD2. The TCR originated in a human donor in good health. CDR3 nucleotides: TGCGCCAGCAGCTTGGGTAGCGGGGTCAACACCGGGGAGCTGTTTTTT. Translated, it gives CASSLGSGVNTGELFF.